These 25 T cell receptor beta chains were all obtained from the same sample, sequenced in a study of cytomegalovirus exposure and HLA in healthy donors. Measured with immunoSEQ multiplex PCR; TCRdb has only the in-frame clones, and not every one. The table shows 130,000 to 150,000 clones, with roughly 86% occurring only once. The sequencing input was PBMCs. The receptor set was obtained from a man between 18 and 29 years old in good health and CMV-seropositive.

The CDR3 nucleotides are TGTGCCAGCAGATGTTCCCGTCTTCCCCATGGCTACACCTTC. This encodes CASRCSRLPHGYTF. The chain couples TRBV7-4 to TRBJ1-2; the D is unclear. The CDR3 loop spans 14 amino acids. The V gene's germline CDR1 is SGHVT and CDR2 SQSDAQ. The germline V and J ends were trimmed by 6 bases and 6 bases, with 17 bases remaining between them. The complete variable domain, with remaining parts taken from reference TRBV7-4 and TRBJ1-2, reads GAGVSQSPRYKVAKRGRDVALRCDSISGHVTLYWYRQTLGQGSEVLTYSQSDAQRDKSGRPSGRFSAERPERSVSTLKIQRTEQGDSAVYLCASRCSRLPHGYTFGSGTRLTVV.

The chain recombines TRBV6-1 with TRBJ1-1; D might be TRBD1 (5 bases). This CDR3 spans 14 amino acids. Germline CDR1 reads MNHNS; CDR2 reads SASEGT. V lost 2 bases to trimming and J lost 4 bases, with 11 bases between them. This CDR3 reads CASSESAGGTEAFF. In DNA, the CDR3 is TGTGCCAGCAGTGAATCCGCGGGGGGCACTGAAGCTTTCTTT.

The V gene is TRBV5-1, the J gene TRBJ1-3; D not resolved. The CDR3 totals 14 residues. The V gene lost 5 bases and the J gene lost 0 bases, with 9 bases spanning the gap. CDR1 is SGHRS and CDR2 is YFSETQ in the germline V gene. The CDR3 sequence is CASREESSGNTIYF. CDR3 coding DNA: TGCGCCAGCAGAGAGGAGAGCTCTGGAAACACCATATATTTT.

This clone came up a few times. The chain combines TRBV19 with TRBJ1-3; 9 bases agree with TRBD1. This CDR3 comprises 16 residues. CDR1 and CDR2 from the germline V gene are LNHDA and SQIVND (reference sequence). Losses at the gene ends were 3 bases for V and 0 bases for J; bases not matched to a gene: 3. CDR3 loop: CASSIGTGTSGNTIYF. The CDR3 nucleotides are TGTGCCAGTAGTATCGGGACAGGGACCTCTGGAAACACCATATATTTT.

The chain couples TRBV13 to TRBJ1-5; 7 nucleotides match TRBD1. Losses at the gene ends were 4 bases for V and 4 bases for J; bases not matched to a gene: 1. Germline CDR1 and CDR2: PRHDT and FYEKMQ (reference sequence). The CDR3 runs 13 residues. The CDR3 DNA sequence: TGTGCCAGCAGCTCCAGGGGGAATCAGCCCCAGCATTTT. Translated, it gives CASSSRGNQPQHF.

CDR3 protein: CASSAGTAGTYEQYF. The CDR3 nucleotides read TGCGCCAGCAGCGCCGGGACAGCTGGTACCTACGAGCAGTACTTC. The V and J genes are TRBV5-1 and TRBJ2-7; TRBD1 matches 7 bases. The CDR3 contains 15 residues. V trimming: 4 bases; J trimming: 2 bases; junction bases outside the gene matches: 9. Looked up from germline, CDR1 is SGHRS and CDR2 is YFSETQ.

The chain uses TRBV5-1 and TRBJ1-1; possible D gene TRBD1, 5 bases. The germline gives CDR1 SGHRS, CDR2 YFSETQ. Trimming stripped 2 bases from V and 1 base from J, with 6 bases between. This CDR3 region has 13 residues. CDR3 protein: CASSFDRNTEAFF. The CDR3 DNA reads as TGCGCCAGCAGCTTCGACAGGAACACTGAAGCTTTCTTT.

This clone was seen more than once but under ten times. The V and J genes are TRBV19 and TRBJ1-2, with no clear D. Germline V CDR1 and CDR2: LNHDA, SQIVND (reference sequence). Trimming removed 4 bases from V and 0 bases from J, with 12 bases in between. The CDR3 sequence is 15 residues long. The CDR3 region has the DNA TGTGCCAGTAGTAGGGGAGCATCAGCTAACTATGGCTACACCTTC. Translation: CASSRGASANYGYTF.

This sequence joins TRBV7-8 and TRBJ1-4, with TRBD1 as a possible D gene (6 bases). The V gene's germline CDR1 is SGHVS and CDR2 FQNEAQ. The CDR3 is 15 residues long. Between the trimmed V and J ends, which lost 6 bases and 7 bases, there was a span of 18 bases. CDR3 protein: CASSRPGTRGEKLFF. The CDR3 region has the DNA TGTGCCAGCAGTCGCCCGGGGACAAGAGGTGAAAAACTGTTTTTT.

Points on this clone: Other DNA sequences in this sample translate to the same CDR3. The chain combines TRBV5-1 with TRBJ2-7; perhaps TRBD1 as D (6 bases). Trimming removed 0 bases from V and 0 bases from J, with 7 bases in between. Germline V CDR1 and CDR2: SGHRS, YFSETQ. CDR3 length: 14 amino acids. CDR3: CASSLGGGSYEQYF. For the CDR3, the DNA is TGCGCCAGCAGCTTGGGAGGGGGCTCCTACGAGCAGTACTTC.

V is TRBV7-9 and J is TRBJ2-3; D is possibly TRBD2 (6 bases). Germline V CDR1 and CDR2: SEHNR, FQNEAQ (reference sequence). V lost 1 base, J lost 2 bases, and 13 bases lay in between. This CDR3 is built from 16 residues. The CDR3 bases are TGTGCCAGCAGCTTAGGGGTAGCGGTTATCACAGATACGCAGTATTTT. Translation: CASSLGVAVITDTQYF.

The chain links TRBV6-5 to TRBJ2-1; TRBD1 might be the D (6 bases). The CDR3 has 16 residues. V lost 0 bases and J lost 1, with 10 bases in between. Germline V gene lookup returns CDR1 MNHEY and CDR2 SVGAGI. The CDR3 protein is CASSYSPRGSYNEQFF. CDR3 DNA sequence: TGTGCCAGCAGTTACTCGCCCAGGGGTTCCTACAATGAGCAGTTCTTC.

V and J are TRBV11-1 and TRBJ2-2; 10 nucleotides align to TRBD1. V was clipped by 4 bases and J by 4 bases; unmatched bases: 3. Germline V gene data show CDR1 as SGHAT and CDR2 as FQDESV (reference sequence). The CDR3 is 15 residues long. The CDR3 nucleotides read TGTGCCAGCAGCTCAGGGACAGGGGTCACCGGGGAGCTGTTTTTT. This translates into CASSSGTGVTGELFF.

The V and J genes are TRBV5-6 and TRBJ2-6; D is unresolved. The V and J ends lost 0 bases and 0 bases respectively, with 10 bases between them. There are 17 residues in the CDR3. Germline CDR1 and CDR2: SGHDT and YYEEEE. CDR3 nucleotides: TGTGCCAGCAGCTTGGATGGCACACACTCTGGGGCCAACGTCCTGACTTTC. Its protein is CASSLDGTHSGANVLTF.

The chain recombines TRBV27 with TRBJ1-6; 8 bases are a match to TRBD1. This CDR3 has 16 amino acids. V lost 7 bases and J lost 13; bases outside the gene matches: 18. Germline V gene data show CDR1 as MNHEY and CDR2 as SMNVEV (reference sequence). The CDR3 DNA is TGTGCCAGCACCTCTCGTTGGGACAGGCCCTCATGGCCCCTCCACTTT. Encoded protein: CASTSRWDRPSWPLHF.

The DNA of the CDR3 is TGTGCCAGCAGCCCGGGGACAAGCACAGATACGCAGTATTTT. This sequence encodes CASSPGTSTDTQYF. The chain employs TRBV6-5 and TRBJ2-3; TRBD1 might be the D (6 bases). CDR1 is MNHEY and CDR2 is SVGAGI in the germline V gene. This CDR3 has 14 residues. V lost 6 bases and J 0 bases, leaving 10 bases between the germline ends.

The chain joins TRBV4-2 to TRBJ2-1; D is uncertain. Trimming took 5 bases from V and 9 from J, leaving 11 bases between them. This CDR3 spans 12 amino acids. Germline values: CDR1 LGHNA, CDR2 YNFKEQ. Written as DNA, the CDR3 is TGTGCCAGCAGCTTAGCCGGCGTTGAGCAGTTCTTC. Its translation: CASSLAGVEQFF.

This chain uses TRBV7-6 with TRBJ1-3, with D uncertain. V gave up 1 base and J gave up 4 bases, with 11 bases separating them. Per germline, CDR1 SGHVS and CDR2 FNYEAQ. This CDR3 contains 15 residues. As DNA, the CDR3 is TGTGCCAGCAGCTTAGAGCCATCTTCGGGAAACACCATATATTTT. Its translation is CASSLEPSSGNTIYF.

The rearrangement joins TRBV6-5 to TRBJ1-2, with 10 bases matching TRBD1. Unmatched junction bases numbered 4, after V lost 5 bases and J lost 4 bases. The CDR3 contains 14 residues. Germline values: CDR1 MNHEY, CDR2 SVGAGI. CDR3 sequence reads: CASSTRTGGYGYTF. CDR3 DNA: TGTGCCAGCAGTACTCGGACAGGGGGCTATGGCTACACCTTC.

The CDR3 loop reads CASSSEQGRRTEAFF. In nucleotides, the CDR3 is TGTGCCAGCAGCTCAGAACAGGGAAGGAGGACTGAAGCTTTCTTT. This chain uses TRBV7-8 with TRBJ1-1; D is possibly TRBD1 (6 bases). In germline, CDR1 is SGHVS, CDR2 FQNEAQ. V shed 4 bases and J shed 5 bases, with 17 bases lying between them. This CDR3 has 15 amino acids.

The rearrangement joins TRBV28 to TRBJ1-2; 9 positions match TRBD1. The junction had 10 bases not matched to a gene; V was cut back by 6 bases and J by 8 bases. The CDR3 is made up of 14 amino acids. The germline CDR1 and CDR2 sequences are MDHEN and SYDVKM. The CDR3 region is CASRKQGASYGYTF. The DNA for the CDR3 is TGTGCCAGCAGAAAACAGGGGGCCAGTTACGGCTACACCTTC.

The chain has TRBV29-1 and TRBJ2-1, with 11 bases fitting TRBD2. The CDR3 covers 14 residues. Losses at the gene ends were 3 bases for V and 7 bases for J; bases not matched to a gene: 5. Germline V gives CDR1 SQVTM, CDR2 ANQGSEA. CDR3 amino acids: CSVDDSGGENEQFF. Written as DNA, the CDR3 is TGCAGCGTTGACGATAGCGGGGGGGAAAATGAGCAGTTCTTC.

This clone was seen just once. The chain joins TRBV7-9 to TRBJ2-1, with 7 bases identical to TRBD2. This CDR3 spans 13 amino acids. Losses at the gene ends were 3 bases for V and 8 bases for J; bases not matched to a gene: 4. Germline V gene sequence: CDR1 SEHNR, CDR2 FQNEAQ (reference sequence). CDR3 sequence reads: CASSLGGSYEQFF. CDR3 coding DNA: TGTGCCAGCAGCTTGGGGGGGAGCTATGAGCAGTTCTTC.

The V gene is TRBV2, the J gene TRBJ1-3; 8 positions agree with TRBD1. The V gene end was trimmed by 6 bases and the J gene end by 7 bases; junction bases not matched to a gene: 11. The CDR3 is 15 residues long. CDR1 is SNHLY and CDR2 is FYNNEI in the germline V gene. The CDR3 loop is CASREQGVFRNTIYF. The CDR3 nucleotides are TGTGCCAGCAGGGAACAGGGGGTATTTAGGAACACCATATATTTT.

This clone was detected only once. The CDR3 bases are TGTGCCAGCAGCTCCCGGGGGGGGACCCTCGGGGAGACCCAGTACTTC. Residues: CASSSRGGTLGETQYF. V and J are TRBV7-9 and TRBJ2-5; 8 bases are shared with TRBD2. Germline lookup yields CDR1 SEHNR and CDR2 FQNEAQ (reference sequence). V dropped 4 bases and J dropped 5; count of bases not matched to a gene: 12. CDR3 length: 16 amino acids. The full variable domain, rest sourced from reference TRBV7-9 and TRBJ2-5, is DTGVSQNPRHKITKRGQNVTFRCDPISEHNRLYWYRQTLGQGPEFLTYFQNEAQLEKSRLLSDRFSAERPKGSFSTLEIQRTEQGDSAMYLCASSSRGGTLGETQYFGPGTRLLVL.